This T cell receptor (beta chain) emerged from a study of T-cell memory formation after mild COVID-19. The 5'RACE method, run with constant-segment primers, produced TCR alpha and TCR beta cDNA libraries (carrying sample barcodes and UMIs). One entry per CDR3 protein results from TCRdb running MiXCR on the 5' RACE reads. The table has under 150,000 distinct CDR3 sequences, about 20% seen once. This clonotype was counted a few times. CDR3 length: 12 residues. Looked up from germline, CDR1 is SQVTM and CDR2 is ANQGSEA. Trimming took 4 bases from V and 3 from J, leaving 10 bases between them. The TCR sequence derives from a young man who had mild COVID-19 (a few samples of this study predate the infection). Cell type and time point are not known. What was sequenced was PBMCs or a T cell subset sorted from them (not recorded which). V usage is TRBV29-1 and J usage is TRBJ2-7; D ambiguous. CDR3 residues: CSVGGSFYEQYF. The CDR3 DNA reads TGCAGCGTTGGCGGCAGTTTCTACGAGCAGTACTTC.